This T cell receptor beta chain was recovered during a study of CD8+ T cells in alopecia areata. cDNA prepared by RNA extraction and subsequent reverse transcription served as the template for sequencing. Libraries were prepared by immunoSEQ multiplex PCR; TCRdb keeps only in-frame clonotypes and omits some of them. The repertoire holds 110,000 to 150,000 clones, with about 60% as singletons. Lesional scalp punch biopsies and peripheral blood came from alopecia areata patients. The sample here was CD4+ T cells sorted from blood, taken at week 0. The source of this sequence is a human donor with alopecia areata.

CDR3 loop: CASSLSIGARDGYTF. The CDR3 region has the DNA TGTGCCAGCAGCTTGTCGATAGGGGCACGGGACGGCTACACCTTC. The chain uses TRBV5-6 and TRBJ1-2; maybe TRBD1 (5 bases). This CDR3 region has 15 residues. Germline V gene data show CDR1 as SGHDT and CDR2 as YYEEEE. Trimming took off 1 base at V and 8 bases at J, with 18 bases between the two ends.